The next 28 T cell receptor beta chains were all read from a single sample in a study of T cell responses to AZD1222 COVID-19 vaccine. Produced via immunoSEQ multiplex PCR; TCRdb's table is partial and in-frame only. The sample shows 100,000 to 120,000 clones, around nine tenths of them seen only once. The source was peripheral blood, collected on day 0 of AZD1222 vaccination. The receptors stem from an adult in good health.

The V call is TRBV27, the J call TRBJ1-4, with 8 nucleotides matching TRBD1. CDR3 length: 14 residues. Germline trimming cut 4 bases from V and 7 bases from J; bases unmatched to any gene: 5. Germline V gene sequence: CDR1 MNHEY, CDR2 SMNVEV (reference sequence). The CDR3 DNA sequence: TGTGCCAGCAGTTCACCAGGACAGGGTGAAAAACTGTTTTTT. This translates into CASSSPGQGEKLFF.

The V gene is TRBV18, the J gene TRBJ1-2, with 9 positions matching TRBD1. Germline CDR1 is KGHSH and CDR2 is LQKENI. The CDR3 runs 13 residues. V trimming: 3 bases; J trimming: 7 bases; junction bases outside the gene matches: 3. CDR3 loop: CASSPGQGIGYTF. The CDR3 DNA follows: TGTGCCAGCTCACCCGGACAGGGGATTGGCTACACCTTC.

The V and J genes are TRBV6-5 and TRBJ1-1, with no clear D. The CDR3 loop spans 13 amino acids. Trimming removed 6 bases at V and 2 bases at J, with 10 bases between. The germline CDR1 and CDR2 sequences are MNHEY and SVGAGI. CDR3 sequence reads: CASRRTANTEAFF. The CDR3 region has the DNA TGTGCCAGCAGACGGACCGCCAACACTGAAGCTTTCTTT.

The chain employs TRBV3-1 (or the pseudogene TRBV3-2) and TRBJ2-3; 7 nucleotides agree with TRBD2. The germline V gene encodes CDR1 LGHDT and CDR2 YNNKEL (reference sequence). There are 15 residues in the CDR3. V gave up 1 base and J gave up 2 bases; unmatched junction bases: 3. The CDR3 protein is CASSQGGTTTDTQYF. The CDR3 DNA sequence: TGTGCCAGCAGCCAAGGCGGGACTACCACAGATACGCAGTATTTT.

The V and J genes are TRBV5-1 and TRBJ1-1, with 7 bases lining up with TRBD1. V shed 0 bases and J 4 bases; nucleotides not matched to a gene: 0. This CDR3 is 13 amino acids long. Germline V gene lookup returns CDR1 SGHRS and CDR2 YFSETQ. For the CDR3, the DNA is TGCGCCAGCAGCTTGGAGGGGGCCACTGAAGCTTTCTTT. It translates to CASSLEGATEAFF.

This rearrangement joins TRBV18 to TRBJ1-2; D is uncertain. V was clipped by 3 bases and J by 4 bases, with 9 bases between them. The germline CDR1 and CDR2 sequences are KGHSH and LQKENI. This CDR3 region has 13 residues. The CDR3 DNA reads as TGTGCCAGCTCACCCTTACCGAGCTATGGCTACACCTTC. This codes for CASSPLPSYGYTF.

The V and J genes are TRBV2 and TRBJ1-6; 7 bases line up with TRBD1. CDR1 and CDR2 from the germline V gene are SNHLY and FYNNEI. The CDR3 contains 15 residues. The J segment lost 8 bases and the V segment lost 5 bases, leaving 9 bases of the junction unmatched. The CDR3 sequence: CASSFFGTEDSPLHF. The DNA for the CDR3 is TGTGCCAGCAGTTTTTTTGGGACAGAAGATTCACCCCTCCACTTT.

This chain uses TRBV6-1 with TRBJ2-7; D not resolved. Per the germline V gene, CDR1 is MNHNS and CDR2 is SASEGT. The V and J ends lost 2 bases and 2 bases respectively, with 13 bases between them. The CDR3 extends over 15 amino acids. The CDR3 region has the DNA TGTGCCAGCAGTGAACTCGGCAGCCTCACCTACGAGCAGTACTTC. This encodes CASSELGSLTYEQYF.

This chain joins TRBV5-1 and TRBJ2-1, with D possibly being TRBD1 (5 bases). CDR1 is SGHRS, CDR2 YFSETQ, per germline. This CDR3 is 15 amino acids long. Trimming took off 0 bases at V and 3 bases at J, with 10 bases between the two ends. CDR3 residues: CASSLAVDSYNEQFF. The CDR3 DNA reads as TGCGCCAGCAGCTTGGCCGTCGACAGCTACAATGAGCAGTTCTTC.

A note on this clone: The junction differs from germline at one of its ends, possibly a read error. The CDR3 coding sequence is TGCGCCAGCAGCCAAGAATCGGGACAGGGAATATACAATGGGCAGTTCTTC. Amino acids: CASSQESGQGIYNGQFF. The gene calls are TRBV4-1 and TRBJ2-1; 9 positions agree with TRBD1. The CDR3 is 17 residues long. CDR1 is MGHRA, CDR2 YSYEKL, per germline.

V and J are TRBV3-1 (or the pseudogene TRBV3-2) and TRBJ1-5; D is unresolved. Trimming removed 4 bases from V and 4 bases from J, with 8 bases in between. CDR1 is LGHDT and CDR2 is YNNKEL in the germline V gene (reference sequence). CDR3 length: 13 residues. In nucleotides, the CDR3 is TGTGCCAGCAGCCCCTCAGAGAATCAGCCCCAGCATTTT. Its translation: CASSPSENQPQHF.

This clone appeared a single time. V and J are TRBV30 and TRBJ1-3; D gene ambiguous. From germline, CDR1 is GTSNPN and CDR2 SVGIG (reference sequence). The CDR3 is 13 amino acids. V lost 0 bases, J lost 5 bases, and 8 bases lay in between. This CDR3 is CAWSVGRRNTIYF. The CDR3 DNA follows: TGTGCCTGGAGTGTAGGGCGCCGAAACACCATATATTTT.

This rearrangement joins TRBV7-3 to TRBJ1-2, with 10 bases lining up with TRBD1. CDR3 size: 13 residues. The germline gives CDR1 SGHTA, CDR2 FQGTGA. J was trimmed by 8 bases and V by 5 bases; bases with no gene match: 5. The CDR3: CASSPGQGRGYTF. As DNA, the CDR3 is TGTGCCAGCAGCCCGGGACAGGGGAGAGGCTACACCTTC.

This clone was recorded once. This chain joins TRBV5-6 and TRBJ1-6; D might be TRBD1 (6 bases). This CDR3 is 14 amino acids long. CDR1 SGHDT and CDR2 YYEEEE come from the germline V gene. The V end lost 2 bases, the J end lost 7 bases, and 10 bases lay between the germline ends. The CDR3 DNA reads TGTGCCAGCAGCTTTTCCAGGGGCAATTCACCCCTCCACTTT. As protein: CASSFSRGNSPLHF.

This clone has a handful of counts. The J gene is TRBJ2-1, the V gene TRBV28; 7 nucleotides match TRBD1. The junction had 9 bases not matched to a gene; V was cut back by 7 bases and J by 3 bases. CDR1 MDHEN and CDR2 SYDVKM come from the germline V gene. The CDR3 totals 15 residues. In nucleotides, the CDR3 is TGTGCCAGCATCTCAGGGGGACAAGTCTACAATGAGCAGTTCTTC. Protein product: CASISGGQVYNEQFF.

The rearrangement links TRBV19 to TRBJ2-1; D is possibly TRBD2 (5 bases). The CDR3 runs to 15 residues. V was shortened by 6 bases and J by 6 bases, with 18 bases between the two germline ends. Germline V gives CDR1 LNHDA, CDR2 SQIVND (reference sequence). The CDR3 coding sequence is TGTGCCAGTAGGCGGAGTTTGGCGGGCCTCAATGAGCAGTTCTTC. Translating gives CASRRSLAGLNEQFF. Full variable domain (outside the CDR3, taken from reference TRBV19 and TRBJ2-1): DGGITQSPKYLFRKEGQNVTLSCEQNLNHDAMYWYRQDPGQGLRLIYYSQIVNDFQKGDIAEGYSVSREKKESFPLTVTSAQKNPTAFYLCASRRSLAGLNEQFFGPGTRLTVL.

The chain recombines TRBV7-9 with TRBJ2-2; D gene uncertain. The V and J ends lost 2 bases and 10 bases respectively, with 2 bases between them. The CDR3 is 10 residues long. The germline gives CDR1 SEHNR, CDR2 FQNEAQ (reference sequence). Here the CDR3 DNA reads TGTGCCAGCAGCTTAAAGGAGCTGTTTTTT. Translated: CASSLKELFF.

This clone was seen only once. This chain connects TRBV4-1 to TRBJ2-5; tentatively, D is TRBD2 (5 bases). The CDR3 is 16 residues long. CDR1 is MGHRA, CDR2 YSYEKL, per germline. Trimming took 4 bases from V and 1 from J, leaving 16 bases between them. The CDR3 nucleotides read TGCGCCAGCAGCCCGGGCGAGGGCTGGGCCCAAGAGACCCAGTACTTC. This translates into CASSPGEGWAQETQYF.

The chain couples TRBV28 to TRBJ2-5; a possible D gene is TRBD2 (6 bases). CDR1 and CDR2 from the germline V gene are MDHEN and SYDVKM. The CDR3 sequence is 16 residues long. Between the trimmed V and J ends, which lost 5 bases and 3 bases, there was a span of 19 bases. CDR3 in amino acids: CASSPLGGMGKETQYF. The CDR3 region has the DNA TGTGCCAGCAGTCCCCTGGGCGGGATGGGTAAAGAGACCCAGTACTTC.

The chain is built from TRBV30 and TRBJ1-3, with D perhaps TRBD1 (5 bases). The CDR3 is 11 residues long. V was shortened by 7 bases and J by 4 bases, with 8 bases between the two germline ends. Germline V gene sequence: CDR1 GTSNPN, CDR2 SVGIG (reference sequence). CDR3 sequence: CASRGGNTIYF. In DNA form, the CDR3 reads TGTGCCTCGCGGGGGGGAAACACCATATATTTT.

J is TRBJ2-2 and V is TRBV27; TRBD1 matches at 7 bases. The CDR3 is 14 amino acids. Germline CDR1 MNHEY, CDR2 SMNVEV (reference sequence). The J segment lost 5 bases and the V segment lost 4 bases, leaving 4 bases of the junction unmatched. The CDR3 nucleotides read TGTGCCAGCAGTTACACACAGGGGACCGGGGAGCTGTTTTTT. It codes for CASSYTQGTGELFF.

In this sample, this clone turned up once. This chain connects TRBV7-6 to TRBJ2-2, with D tentatively TRBD1 (6 bases). Germline V gives CDR1 SGHVS, CDR2 FNYEAQ. This CDR3 has 16 residues. Trimming stripped 5 bases from V and 4 bases from J, with 17 bases between. CDR3 amino acids: CASSPRTDVSTGELFF. The DNA of the CDR3 is TGTGCCAGCAGCCCGAGGACAGACGTCAGCACCGGGGAGCTGTTTTTT.

This clone has only a few counts. This sequence joins TRBV29-1 and TRBJ2-1, with 11 nucleotides matching TRBD2. V shed 6 bases and J 7 bases; nucleotides not matched to a gene: 8. The CDR3 has 14 amino acids. Per the germline V gene, CDR1 is SQVTM and CDR2 is ANQGSEA. The chain's CDR3 is CSVVQLAGENEQFF. The CDR3 region has the DNA TGCAGCGTCGTCCAACTAGCGGGAGAGAATGAGCAGTTCTTC.

This chain uses TRBV6-1 with TRBJ2-7; no clear D. Deletions cut 3 bases from V and 0 bases from J, with 12 bases between. CDR3 length equals 15 residues. Germline CDR1 and CDR2: MNHNS and SASEGT. The CDR3 bases are TGTGCCAGCAGTGATTTGACTGCCAGCTCCTACGAGCAGTACTTC. Protein product: CASSDLTASSYEQYF.

Written as DNA, the CDR3 is TGTGCCAGCAGCTTAGCCGCCGGGACACATCGACCCCAGTACTTC. The encoded protein is CASSLAAGTHRPQYF. The chain has TRBV7-9 and TRBJ2-5; tentative D call: TRBD1 (6 bases). The CDR3 has 15 amino acids. Trimming shortened V by 0 bases and J by 9 bases, and 17 bases separated the two germline ends. CDR1 is SEHNR, CDR2 FQNEAQ, per germline (reference sequence).

The chain is built from TRBV7-9 and TRBJ2-6; no definite D call. V lost 7 bases and J 3 bases, leaving 4 bases between the germline ends. The CDR3 sequence is 12 residues long. The V gene's germline CDR1 is SEHNR and CDR2 FQNEAQ (reference sequence). CDR3 bases: TGTGCCAGCAAGAGTGGGGCCAACGTCCTGACTTTC. Amino acids: CASKSGANVLTF.

This rearrangement joins TRBV6-1 to TRBJ1-1; tentatively, D is TRBD1 (5 bases). CDR3 length equals 14 residues. Trimming removed 2 bases from V and 4 bases from J, with 11 bases in between. CDR1 MNHNS and CDR2 SASEGT come from the germline V gene. CDR3 in amino acids: CASSEMGRGTEAFF. In nucleotides, the CDR3 is TGTGCCAGCAGTGAAATGGGGCGCGGCACTGAAGCTTTCTTT.

The J gene is TRBJ1-6, the V gene TRBV5-1; D uncertain. The V gene lost 4 bases and the J gene lost 0 bases, with 11 bases spanning the gap. The CDR3 covers 16 residues. In germline, CDR1 is SGHRS, CDR2 YFSETQ. In nucleotides, the CDR3 is TGCGCCAGCAGCCGGTCAGAGAGCTCCTATAATTCACCCCTCCACTTT. This encodes CASSRSESSYNSPLHF. Full variable domain (remainder filled in from reference TRBV5-1 and TRBJ1-6): KAGVTQTPRYLIKTRGQQVTLSCSPISGHRSVSWYQQTPGQGLQFLFEYFSETQRNKGNFPGRFSGRQFSNSRSEMNVSTLELGDSALYLCASSRSESSYNSPLHFGNGTRLTVT.